This T cell receptor (beta chain) was sequenced for a study of tumor-infiltrating lymphocytes in primary liver carcinoma. Making TCR beta cDNA involved 400 to 600 ng total RNA and a constant-region primer. ARM-PCR was slightly modified, and three nested multiplex PCR rounds with it gave rise to the TCR beta libraries. TRBV1-TRBV30 forward primers paired with a C-beta reverse primer drove the first two PCR rounds, about 10 cycles each. TCRdb itself ran the multiplex PCR reads through MiXCR, one entry per CDR3 protein. Seen here are roughly 45,000 distinct CDR3 sequences, around 64% observed once, and the top ten hold roughly 29%. Comment on this clonotype: One end of the junction does not line up with germline, which may come from a read error.

Bulk tissue was left unsorted, and RNA and DNA were co-extracted from about 19-30 mg of it. Germline CDR1 and CDR2: MNHEY and SVGAGI. The CDR3 runs to 18 residues. This chain links TRBV6-5 with TRBJ2-6, with 8 bases fitting TRBD1. The sequence derives from a man aged 35-49 years with primary liver carcinoma and hepatitis B virus infection. The specimen sequenced was liver tumor tissue from sampling region 5. Subset: tumor region T5, tumor centre. The CDR3 here is CASGLWTGMKTGANILTF. Written as DNA, the CDR3 is TGCGCCAGCGGTCTTTGGACAGGGATGAAAACTGGGGCCAACATCCTGACTTTC.